These T cell receptor beta chains were read from a single sample in a study of blood T cell repertoires in COVID-19. Sequencing used immunoSEQ multiplex PCR; TCRdb keeps in-frame clones, though not all of them. Of about 140,000 clones listed, about 86% are singletons. Material: peripheral blood. The receptors were gathered from a human donor in a cohort sampled during active COVID-19. The CDR3 runs from the conserved cysteine through the conserved F or W. A D gene is named only where the DNA matches it firmly. Clone size, where shown, is once, few, many, or a class for clones that have expanded.

V gene,J gene,clone size,D gene,CDR3 DNA,CDR3 protein
TRBV5-8,TRBJ1-2,few,.,TGTGCCAGCAGCTTGCAGGGGCCCTGGGGCTACACCTTC,CASSLQGPWGYTF
TRBV15,TRBJ2-7,.,TRBD1,TGTGCCACCAGCCAGGGACAGGGGGCGTGGGAGCAGTACTTC,CATSQGQGAWEQYF
TRBV7-6,TRBJ1-4,once,TRBD1,TGTGCCAGCAGCTTGTTCCGGGACAGGGGGCAGATCGGTGAAAAACTGTTTTTT,CASSLFRDRGQIGEKLFF
TRBV29-1,TRBJ1-2,.,TRBD1,TGCAGCGCAGCGCGGCCAGGGGGTATTGGCTACACCTTC,CSAARPGGIGYTF
TRBV13,TRBJ1-4,few,.,TGTGCCAGCAGCGAACGGTACAGAACTGTCGAAAAACTGTTTTTT,CASSERYRTVEKLFF
TRBV28,TRBJ1-1,.,.,TGTGCCAGCAGGTCCGCCGGTTTGGCTGAAGCTTTCTTT,CASRSAGLAEAFF
TRBV5-1,TRBJ1-2,.,.,TGCGCCAGCAGCTTGGGAGCTCTTCGGGGAAGATATGGCTACACCTTC,CASSLGALRGRYGYTF
TRBV28,TRBJ2-2,.,.,TGTGCCAGCAGTTTATCCAGGTCCGGGGAGCTGTTTTTT,CASSLSRSGELFF
TRBV12-3/TRBV12-4,TRBJ2-7,.,TRBD2,TGTGCCAGCAGAGTAGCGGGGACCTACGAGCAGTACTTC,CASRVAGTYEQYF
TRBV7-3,TRBJ2-2,.,.,TGTGCCAGCAGCCCACTAGGAAGCACCGGGGAGCTGTTTTTT,CASSPLGSTGELFF
TRBV28,TRBJ1-1,.,TRBD1,TGTGCCAGCAGTGCCGGGACAGGGGGCCTTTGGAGGGCTTTCTTT,CASSAGTGGLWRAFF
TRBV7-2,TRBJ2-1,.,.,TGTGCCAGCAGCCTACAGAAAACCCGACAAATTGACACCGAGAATGAGCAGTTCTTC,CASSLQKTRQIDTENEQFF
TRBV28,TRBJ1-1,.,TRBD1,TGTGCCAGCAGTTTACCTACAGGGGCATTTGCTGAAGCTTTCTTT,CASSLPTGAFAEAFF
TRBV3-1/TRBV3-2,TRBJ1-2,.,.,TGTGCCAGCAGCCAAGATCCAGTCGATGGCTACACCTTC,CASSQDPVDGYTF
TRBV5-4,TRBJ2-3,.,TRBD2,TGTGCCAGCACCTTCGCGGGGGGCCCGTCGGCTACGCAGTATTTT,CASTFAGGPSATQYF
TRBV5-1,TRBJ2-7,.,TRBD1,TGCGCCAGCAGCGACCGGGACAGGGGGCTTTACGAGCAGTACTTC,CASSDRDRGLYEQYF
TRBV28,TRBJ1-1,.,.,TGTGCCAGTAGAGAGGGCAGTCAGAACACTGAAGCTTTCTTT,CASREGSQNTEAFF
TRBV9,TRBJ2-1,.,TRBD2,TGTGCCAGCAGCGTAGGGTCGGGGGGTTACAATGAGCAGTTCTTC,CASSVGSGGYNEQFF
TRBV9,TRBJ2-3,.,.,TGTGCCAGCAGCGTAGGACAGACAGATACGCAGTATTTT,CASSVGQTDTQYF
TRBV5-1,TRBJ2-7,.,TRBD1,TGCGCCAGCCGAGGGACAGGGGGCTCCTACGAGCAGTACTTC,CASRGTGGSYEQYF
TRBV6-6,TRBJ2-3,.,TRBD2,TGTGCCAGCAGTTCAGGACTAGCGGCGGATACGCAGTATTTT,CASSSGLAADTQYF
TRBV19,TRBJ1-5,.,TRBD1,TGTGCCAGTACCCGGACAGGGGAGAGCAATCAGCCCCAGCATTTT,CASTRTGESNQPQHF
TRBV19,TRBJ2-3,once,TRBD2,TGTGCCAGTAGTATCGGTAGCGGGCTTAGGATTGTCACAGATACGCAGTATTTT,CASSIGSGLRIVTDTQYF
TRBV4-1,TRBJ2-7,.,TRBD1,TGCGCCAGCAGCCAAGTACCCCAGGGGACAGGTCCAAACGAGCAGTACTTC,CASSQVPQGTGPNEQYF
TRBV19,TRBJ2-5,.,.,TGTGCCAGTAGTGACTTCCAAGAGACCCAGTACTTC,CASSDFQETQYF
TRBV7-9,TRBJ2-5,.,.,TGTGCCAGCAGCTTAAATGAGGAGACCCAGTACTTC,CASSLNEETQYF
TRBV12-5,TRBJ1-2,.,TRBD1,TGTGCTAGTGCCCTGAGGACAGGTCCATTGAGCTATGGCTACACCTTC,CASALRTGPLSYGYTF
TRBV9,TRBJ2-3,once,TRBD2,TGTGCCAGCAGCACCCCATCGGGGGGGCACGGCACAGATACGCAGTATTTT,CASSTPSGGHGTDTQYF
TRBV12-3/TRBV12-4,TRBJ1-6,.,.,TGTGCCAGCAGCCCACAGCGGAATTCACCCCTCCACTTT,CASSPQRNSPLHF
TRBV6-5,TRBJ1-5,once,TRBD1,TGTGCCAGCAGTTACTCTAGGACAGGGGCTCTGCCCCAGCATTTT,CASSYSRTGALPQHF
TRBV3-1/TRBV3-2,TRBJ2-7,.,TRBD1,TGTGCCAGCAGCCTAGGAACAGGGGGCAGGTGGGGCGAGCAGTACTTC,CASSLGTGGRWGEQYF
TRBV27,TRBJ2-3,.,TRBD2,TGTGCCAGCAGCCCCAGGGGGACTAGCGGGACAGATACGCAGTATTTT,CASSPRGTSGTDTQYF
TRBV7-2,TRBJ1-1,.,TRBD1,TGTGCCAGCAGCTTTCGACAGGGACGCACTGAAGCTTTCTTT,CASSFRQGRTEAFF
TRBV3-1/TRBV3-2,TRBJ1-3,.,.,TGTGCCAGCTCAGGGGCAAGCTCTGGAAACACCATATATTTT,CASSGASSGNTIYF
TRBV6-5,TRBJ1-1,few,.,TGTGCCAGCAGTCTCAGGGGCGCCGTCGCTGAAGCTTTCTTT,CASSLRGAVAEAFF